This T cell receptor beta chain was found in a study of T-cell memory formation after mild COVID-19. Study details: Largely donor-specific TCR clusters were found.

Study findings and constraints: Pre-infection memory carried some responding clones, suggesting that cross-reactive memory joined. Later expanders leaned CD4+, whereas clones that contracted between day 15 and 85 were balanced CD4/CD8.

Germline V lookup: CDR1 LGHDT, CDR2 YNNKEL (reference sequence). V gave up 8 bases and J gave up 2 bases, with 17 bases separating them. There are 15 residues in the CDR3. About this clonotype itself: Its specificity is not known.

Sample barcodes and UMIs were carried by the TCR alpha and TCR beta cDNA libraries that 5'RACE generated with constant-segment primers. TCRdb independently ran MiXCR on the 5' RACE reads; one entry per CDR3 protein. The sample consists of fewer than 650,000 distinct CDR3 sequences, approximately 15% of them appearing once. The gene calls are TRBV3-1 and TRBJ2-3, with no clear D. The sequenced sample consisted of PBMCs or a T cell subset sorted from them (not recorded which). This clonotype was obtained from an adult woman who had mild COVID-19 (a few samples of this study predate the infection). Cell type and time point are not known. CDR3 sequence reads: CASQTRSGPTDTQYF. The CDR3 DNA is TGTGCCAGCCAGACCCGGTCTGGGCCCACAGATACGCAGTATTTT.